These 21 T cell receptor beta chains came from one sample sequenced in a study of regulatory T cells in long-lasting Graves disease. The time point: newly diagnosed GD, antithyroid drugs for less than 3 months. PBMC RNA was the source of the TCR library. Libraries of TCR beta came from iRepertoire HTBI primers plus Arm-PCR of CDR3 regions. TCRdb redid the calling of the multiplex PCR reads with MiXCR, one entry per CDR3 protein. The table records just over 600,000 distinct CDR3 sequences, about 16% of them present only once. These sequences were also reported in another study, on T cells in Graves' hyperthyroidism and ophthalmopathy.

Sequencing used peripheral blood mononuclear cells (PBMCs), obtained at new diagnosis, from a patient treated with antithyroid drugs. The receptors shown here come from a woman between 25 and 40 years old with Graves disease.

DNA of the CDR3: TGTGCCAGCAGTGGGGTTGTGGGTTTCAATCAGCCCCAGCATTTT. Protein product: CASSGVVGFNQPQHF. This chain connects TRBV2 to TRBJ1-5; no firm D call. This CDR3 is built from 15 residues. Germline V gene lookup returns CDR1 SNHLY and CDR2 FYNNEI. Trimming removed 4 bases at V and 3 bases at J, with 13 bases between.

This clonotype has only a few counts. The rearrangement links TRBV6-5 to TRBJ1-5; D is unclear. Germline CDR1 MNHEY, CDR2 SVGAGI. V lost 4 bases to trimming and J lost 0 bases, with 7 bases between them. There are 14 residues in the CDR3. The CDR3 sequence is CASSLYYSNQPQHF. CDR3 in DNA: TGTGCCAGCAGTTTATATTATAGCAATCAGCCCCAGCATTTT.

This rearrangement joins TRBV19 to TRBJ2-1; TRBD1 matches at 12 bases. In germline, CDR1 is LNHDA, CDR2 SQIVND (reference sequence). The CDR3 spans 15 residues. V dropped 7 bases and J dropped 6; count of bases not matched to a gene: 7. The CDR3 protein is CASNMGTGGLNEQFF. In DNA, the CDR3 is TGTGCCAGTAACATGGGGACAGGGGGCCTCAATGAGCAGTTCTTC.

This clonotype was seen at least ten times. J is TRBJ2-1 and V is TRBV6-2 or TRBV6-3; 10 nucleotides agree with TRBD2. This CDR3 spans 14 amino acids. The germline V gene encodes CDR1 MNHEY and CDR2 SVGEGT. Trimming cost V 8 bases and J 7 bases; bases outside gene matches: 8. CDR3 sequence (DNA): TGTGCCAGCCGAGCGTCTAGCGGGAGAAATGAGCAGTTCTTC. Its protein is CASRASSGRNEQFF.

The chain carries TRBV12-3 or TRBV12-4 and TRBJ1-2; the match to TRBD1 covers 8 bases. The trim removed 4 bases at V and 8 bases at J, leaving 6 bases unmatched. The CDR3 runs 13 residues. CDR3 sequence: CASSYEGQAGYTF. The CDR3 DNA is TGTGCCAGCAGTTACGAGGGACAGGCCGGCTACACCTTC.

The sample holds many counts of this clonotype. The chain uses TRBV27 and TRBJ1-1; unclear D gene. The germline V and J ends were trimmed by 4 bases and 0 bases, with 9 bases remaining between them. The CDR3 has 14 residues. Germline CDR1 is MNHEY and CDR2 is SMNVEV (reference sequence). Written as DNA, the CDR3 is TGTGCCAGCAGTTGGTCAAACATGAACACTGAAGCTTTCTTT. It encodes CASSWSNMNTEAFF.

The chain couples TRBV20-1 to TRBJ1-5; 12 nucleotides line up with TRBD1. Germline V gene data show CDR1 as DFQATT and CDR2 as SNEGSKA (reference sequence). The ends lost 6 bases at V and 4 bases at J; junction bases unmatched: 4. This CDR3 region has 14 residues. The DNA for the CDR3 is TGCAGTGCAGAGGGACAGGGGGCAAATCAGCCCCAGCATTTT. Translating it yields CSAEGQGANQPQHF.

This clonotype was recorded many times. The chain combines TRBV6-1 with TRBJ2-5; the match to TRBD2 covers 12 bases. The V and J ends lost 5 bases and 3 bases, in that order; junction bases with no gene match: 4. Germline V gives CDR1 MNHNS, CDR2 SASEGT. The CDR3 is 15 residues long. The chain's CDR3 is CASSPTSGGEETQYF. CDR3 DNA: TGTGCCAGCAGTCCGACTAGCGGGGGAGAAGAGACCCAGTACTTC.

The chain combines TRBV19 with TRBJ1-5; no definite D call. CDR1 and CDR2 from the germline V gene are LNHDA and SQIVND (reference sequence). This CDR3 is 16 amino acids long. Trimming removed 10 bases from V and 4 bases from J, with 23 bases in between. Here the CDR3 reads CATRDLTGSRNQPQHF. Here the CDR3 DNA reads TGTGCCACCCGCGACTTAACGGGGTCCCGGAATCAGCCCCAGCATTTT. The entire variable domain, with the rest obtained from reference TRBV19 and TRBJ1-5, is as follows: DGGITQSPKYLFRKEGQNVTLSCEQNLNHDAMYWYRQDPGQGLRLIYYSQIVNDFQKGDIAEGYSVSREKKESFPLTVTSAQKNPTAFYLCATRDLTGSRNQPQHFGDGTRLSIL.

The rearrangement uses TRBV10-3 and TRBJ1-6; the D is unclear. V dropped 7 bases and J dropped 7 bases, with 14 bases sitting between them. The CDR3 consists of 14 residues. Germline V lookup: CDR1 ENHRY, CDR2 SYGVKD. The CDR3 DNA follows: TGTGCCATCACCCGGTCGAGTGGGAATTCACCCCTCCACTTT. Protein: CAITRSSGNSPLHF.

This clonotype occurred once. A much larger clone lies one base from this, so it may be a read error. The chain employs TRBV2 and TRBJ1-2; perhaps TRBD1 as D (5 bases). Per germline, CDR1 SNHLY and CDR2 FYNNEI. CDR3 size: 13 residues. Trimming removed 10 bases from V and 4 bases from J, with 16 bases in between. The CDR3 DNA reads TGTGCCACCCGGGACCACGTCCTCTATGGCTACACCTTC. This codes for CATRDHVLYGYTF.

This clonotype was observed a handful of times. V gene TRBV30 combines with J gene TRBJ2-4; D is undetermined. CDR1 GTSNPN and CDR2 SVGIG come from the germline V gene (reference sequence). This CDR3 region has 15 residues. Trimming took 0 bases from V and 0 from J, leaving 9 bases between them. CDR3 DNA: TGTGCCTGGAGTGTGCCAGCGATAGCCAAAAACATTCAGTACTTC. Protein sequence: CAWSVPAIAKNIQYF. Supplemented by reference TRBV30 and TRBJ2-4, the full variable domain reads SQTIHQWPATLVQPVGSPLSLECTVEGTSNPNLYWYRQAAGRGLQLLFYSVGIGQISSEVPQNLSASRPQDRQFILSSKKLLLSDSGFYLCAWSVPAIAKNIQYFGAGTRLSVL.

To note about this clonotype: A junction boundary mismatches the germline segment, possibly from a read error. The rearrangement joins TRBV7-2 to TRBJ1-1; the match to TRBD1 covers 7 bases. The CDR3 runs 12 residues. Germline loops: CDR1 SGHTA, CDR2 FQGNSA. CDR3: CASSQGGTEVFF. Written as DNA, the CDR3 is TGTGCCAGCAGTCAGGGGGGGACTGAAGTTTTCTTT.

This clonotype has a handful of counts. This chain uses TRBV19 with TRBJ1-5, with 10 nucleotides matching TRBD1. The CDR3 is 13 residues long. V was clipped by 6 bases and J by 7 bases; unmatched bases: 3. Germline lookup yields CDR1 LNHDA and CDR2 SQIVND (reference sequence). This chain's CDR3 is CASRRQGAQPQHF. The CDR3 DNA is TGTGCCAGTAGGAGACAGGGGGCACAGCCCCAGCATTTT.

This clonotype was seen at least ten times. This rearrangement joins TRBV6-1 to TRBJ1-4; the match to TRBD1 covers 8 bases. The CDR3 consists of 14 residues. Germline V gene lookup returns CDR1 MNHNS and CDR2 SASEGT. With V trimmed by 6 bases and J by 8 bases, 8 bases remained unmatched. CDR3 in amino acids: CASSRTGPREKLFF. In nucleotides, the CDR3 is TGTGCCAGCAGCAGGACAGGGCCGCGGGAAAAACTGTTTTTT.

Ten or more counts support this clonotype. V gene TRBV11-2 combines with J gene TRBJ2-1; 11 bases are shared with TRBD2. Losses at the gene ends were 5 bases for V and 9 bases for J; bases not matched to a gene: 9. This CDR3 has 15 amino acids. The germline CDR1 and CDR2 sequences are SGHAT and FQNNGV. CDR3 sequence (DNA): TGTGCCAGCAGCCCACCGGGACTAGCGGAATCTGAGCAGTTCTTC. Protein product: CASSPPGLAESEQFF. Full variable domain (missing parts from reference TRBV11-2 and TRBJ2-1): EAGVAQSPRYKIIEKRQSVAFWCNPISGHATLYWYQQILGQGPKLLIQFQNNGVVDDSQLPKDRFSAERLKGVDSTLKIQPAKLEDSAVYLCASSPPGLAESEQFFGPGTRLTVL.

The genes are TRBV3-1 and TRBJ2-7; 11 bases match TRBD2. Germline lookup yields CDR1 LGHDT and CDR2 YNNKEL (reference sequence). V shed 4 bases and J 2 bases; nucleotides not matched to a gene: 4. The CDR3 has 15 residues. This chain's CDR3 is CASSPTTSGTYEQYF. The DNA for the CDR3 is TGTGCCAGCAGCCCAACGACTAGCGGGACCTACGAGCAGTACTTC.

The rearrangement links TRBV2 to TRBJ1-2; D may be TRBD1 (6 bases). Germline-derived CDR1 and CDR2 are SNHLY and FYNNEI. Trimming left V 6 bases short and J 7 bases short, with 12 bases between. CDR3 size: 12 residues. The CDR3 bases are TGTGCCAGCAGGGACAGATTACTTGGCTACACCTTC. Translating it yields CASRDRLLGYTF.

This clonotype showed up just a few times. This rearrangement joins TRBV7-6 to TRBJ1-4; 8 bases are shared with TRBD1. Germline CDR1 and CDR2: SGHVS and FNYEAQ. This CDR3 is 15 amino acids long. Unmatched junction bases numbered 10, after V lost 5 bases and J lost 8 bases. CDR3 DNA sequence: TGTGCCAGCAGCCGAACGGGGACAGGACCCGAAAAACTGTTTTTT. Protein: CASSRTGTGPEKLFF.

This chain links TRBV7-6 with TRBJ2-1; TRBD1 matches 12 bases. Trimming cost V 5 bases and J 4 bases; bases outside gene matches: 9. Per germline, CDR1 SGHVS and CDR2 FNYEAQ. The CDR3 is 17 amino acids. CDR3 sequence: CASSAGPGQGAYNEQFF. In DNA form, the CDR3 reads TGTGCCAGCAGCGCGGGACCGGGACAGGGGGCATACAATGAGCAGTTCTTC.

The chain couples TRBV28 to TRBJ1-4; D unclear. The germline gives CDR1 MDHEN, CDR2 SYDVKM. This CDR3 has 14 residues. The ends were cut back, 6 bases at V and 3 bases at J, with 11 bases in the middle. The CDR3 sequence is CASSRQEANEKLFF. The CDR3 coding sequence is TGTGCCAGCAGCCGCCAGGAGGCTAATGAAAAACTGTTTTTT.